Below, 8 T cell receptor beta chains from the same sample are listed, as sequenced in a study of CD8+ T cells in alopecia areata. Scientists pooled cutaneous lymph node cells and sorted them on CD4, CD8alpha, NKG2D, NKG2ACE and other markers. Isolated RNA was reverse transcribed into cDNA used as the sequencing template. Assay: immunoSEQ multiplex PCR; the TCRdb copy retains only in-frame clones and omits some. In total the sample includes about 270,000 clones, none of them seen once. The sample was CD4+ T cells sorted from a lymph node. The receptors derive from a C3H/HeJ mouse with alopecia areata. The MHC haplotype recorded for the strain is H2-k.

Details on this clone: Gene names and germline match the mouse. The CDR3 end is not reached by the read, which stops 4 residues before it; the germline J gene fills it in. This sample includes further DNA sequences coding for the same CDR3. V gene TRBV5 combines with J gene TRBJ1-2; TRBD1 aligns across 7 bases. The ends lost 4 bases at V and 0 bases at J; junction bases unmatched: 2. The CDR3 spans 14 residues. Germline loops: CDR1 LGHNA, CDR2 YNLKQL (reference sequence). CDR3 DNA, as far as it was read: TGTGCCAGCAGCCCGCAGGGGGCAAACTCC. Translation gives CASSPQGANS. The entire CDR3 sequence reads CASSPQGANSDYTF.

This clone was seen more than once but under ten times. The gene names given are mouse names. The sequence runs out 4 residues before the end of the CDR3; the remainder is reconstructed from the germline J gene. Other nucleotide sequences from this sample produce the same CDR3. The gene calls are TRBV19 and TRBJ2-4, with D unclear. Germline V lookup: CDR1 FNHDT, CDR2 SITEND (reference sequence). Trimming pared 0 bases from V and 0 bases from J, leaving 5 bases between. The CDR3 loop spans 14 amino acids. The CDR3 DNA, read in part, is TGTGCCAGCAGTATAGGGGGTAGTCAAAAC. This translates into CASSIGGSQN. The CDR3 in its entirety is CASSIGGSQNTLYF. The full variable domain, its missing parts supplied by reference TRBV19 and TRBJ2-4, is GGIITQTPKFLIGQEGQKLTLKCQQNFNHDTMYWYRQDSGKGLRLIYYSITENDLQKGDLSEGYDASREKKSSFSLTVTSAQKNEMAVFLCASSIGGSQNTLYFGAGTRLSVL.

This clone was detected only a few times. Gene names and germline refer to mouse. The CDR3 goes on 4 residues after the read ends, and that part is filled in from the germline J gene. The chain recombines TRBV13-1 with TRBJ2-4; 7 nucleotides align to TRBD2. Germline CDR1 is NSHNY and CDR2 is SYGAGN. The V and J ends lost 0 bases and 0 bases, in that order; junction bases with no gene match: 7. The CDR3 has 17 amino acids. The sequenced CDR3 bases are TGTGCCAGCAGTGATGCACTGGGGAAAGGGAGTCAAAAC. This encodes CASSDALGKGSQN. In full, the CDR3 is CASSDALGKGSQNTLYF.

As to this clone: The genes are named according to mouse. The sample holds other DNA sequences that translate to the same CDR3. This CDR3 reads CTCSAGLGGRGQDTQYF. The sequenced CDR3 bases are TGCACCTGCAGTGCGGGACTGGGGGGGCGCGGGCAAGAC. The chain employs TRBV1 and TRBJ2-5, with 14 bases fitting TRBD2. The CDR3 goes on 4 residues after the read ends, and that part is filled in from the germline J gene. The CDR3 contains 17 residues. The germline V gene encodes CDR1 NSQYPW and CDR2 LRSPGD (reference sequence). With V trimmed by 3 bases and J by 3 bases, 5 bases remained unmatched.

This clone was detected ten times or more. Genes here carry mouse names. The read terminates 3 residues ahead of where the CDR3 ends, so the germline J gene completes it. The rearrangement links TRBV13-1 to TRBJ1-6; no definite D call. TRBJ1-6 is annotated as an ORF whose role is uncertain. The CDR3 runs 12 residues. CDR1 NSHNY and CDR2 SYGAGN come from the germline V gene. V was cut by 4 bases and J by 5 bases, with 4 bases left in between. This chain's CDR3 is CASSQNNSPLYF. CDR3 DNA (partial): TGTGCCAGCAGTCAAAATAATTCGCCC.

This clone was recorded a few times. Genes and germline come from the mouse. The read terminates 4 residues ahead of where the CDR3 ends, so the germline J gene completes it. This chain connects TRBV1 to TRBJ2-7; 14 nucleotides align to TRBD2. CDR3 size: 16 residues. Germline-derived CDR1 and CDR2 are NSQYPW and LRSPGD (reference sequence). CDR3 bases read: TGCACCTGCAGTGCGCCGGGACTGGGGGGGCTCCAT. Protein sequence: CTCSAPGLGGLH. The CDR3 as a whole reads CTCSAPGLGGLHEQYF.

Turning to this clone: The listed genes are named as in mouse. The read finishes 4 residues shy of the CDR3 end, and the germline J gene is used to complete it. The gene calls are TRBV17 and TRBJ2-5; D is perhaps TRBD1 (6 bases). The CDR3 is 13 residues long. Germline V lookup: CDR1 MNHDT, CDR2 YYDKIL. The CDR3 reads CASSTGVEDTQYF. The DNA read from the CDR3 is TGTGCTAGCAGTACAGGGGTTGAGGAC.

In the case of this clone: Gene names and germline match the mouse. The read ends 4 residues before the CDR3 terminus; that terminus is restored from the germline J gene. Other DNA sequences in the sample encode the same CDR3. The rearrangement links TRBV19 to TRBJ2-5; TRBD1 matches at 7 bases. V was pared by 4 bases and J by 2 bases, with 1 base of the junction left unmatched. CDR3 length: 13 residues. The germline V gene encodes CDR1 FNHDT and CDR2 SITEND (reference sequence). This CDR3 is CASSRTGQDTQYF. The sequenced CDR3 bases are TGTGCCAGCAGTCGGACAGGCCAAGAC.